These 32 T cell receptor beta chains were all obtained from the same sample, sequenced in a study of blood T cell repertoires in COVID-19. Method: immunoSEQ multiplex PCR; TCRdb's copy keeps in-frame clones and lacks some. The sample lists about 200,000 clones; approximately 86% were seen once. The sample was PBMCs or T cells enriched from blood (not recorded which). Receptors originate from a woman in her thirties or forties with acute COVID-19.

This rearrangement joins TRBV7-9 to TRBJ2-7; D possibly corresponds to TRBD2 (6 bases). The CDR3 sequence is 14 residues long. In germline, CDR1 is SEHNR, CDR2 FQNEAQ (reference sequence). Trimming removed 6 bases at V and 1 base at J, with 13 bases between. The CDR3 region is CASSSPGLSYEQYF. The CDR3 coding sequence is TGTGCCAGCAGTTCCCCGGGACTTTCCTACGAGCAGTACTTC.

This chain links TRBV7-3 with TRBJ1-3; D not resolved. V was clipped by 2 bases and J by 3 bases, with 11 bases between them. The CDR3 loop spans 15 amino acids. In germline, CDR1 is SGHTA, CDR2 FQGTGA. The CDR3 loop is CASSLWPGNGNTIYF. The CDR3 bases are TGTGCCAGCAGCTTATGGCCGGGAAATGGAAACACCATATATTTT. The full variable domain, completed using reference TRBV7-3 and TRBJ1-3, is GAGVSQTPSNKVTEKGKYVELRCDPISGHTALYWYRQSLGQGPEFLIYFQGTGAADDSGLPNDRFFAVRPEGSVSTLKIQRTERGDSAVYLCASSLWPGNGNTIYFGEGSWLTVV.

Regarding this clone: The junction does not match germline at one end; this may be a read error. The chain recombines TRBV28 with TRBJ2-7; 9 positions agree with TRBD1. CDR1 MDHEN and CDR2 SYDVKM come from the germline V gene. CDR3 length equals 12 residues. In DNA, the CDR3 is TGTGCCACCTCCGGGACAGGGCCCGCTTTTGACTTC. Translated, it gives CATSGTGPAFDF.

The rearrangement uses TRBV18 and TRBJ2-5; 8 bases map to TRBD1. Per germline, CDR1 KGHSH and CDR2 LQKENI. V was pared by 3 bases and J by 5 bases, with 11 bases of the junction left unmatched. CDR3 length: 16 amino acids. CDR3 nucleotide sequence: TGTGCCAGCTCACCCCGAATGGGACAGGCGGGGGAGACCCAGTACTTC. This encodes CASSPRMGQAGETQYF.

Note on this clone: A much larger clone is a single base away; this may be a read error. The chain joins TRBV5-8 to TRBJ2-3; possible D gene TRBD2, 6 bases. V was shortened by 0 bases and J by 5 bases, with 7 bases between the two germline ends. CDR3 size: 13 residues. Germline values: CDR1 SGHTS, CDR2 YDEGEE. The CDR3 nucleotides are TGTGCCAGCAGCTTGGGCGGGGTAGATACGCAGTATTTT. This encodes CASSLGGVDTQYF.

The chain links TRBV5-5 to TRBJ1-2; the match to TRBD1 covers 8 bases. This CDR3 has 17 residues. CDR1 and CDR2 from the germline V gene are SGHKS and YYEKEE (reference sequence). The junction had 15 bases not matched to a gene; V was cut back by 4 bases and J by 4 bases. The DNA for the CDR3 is TGTGCCAGCAGCCCAATTCGGACAGGGACCACTCTCTATGGCTACACCTTC. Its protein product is CASSPIRTGTTLYGYTF.

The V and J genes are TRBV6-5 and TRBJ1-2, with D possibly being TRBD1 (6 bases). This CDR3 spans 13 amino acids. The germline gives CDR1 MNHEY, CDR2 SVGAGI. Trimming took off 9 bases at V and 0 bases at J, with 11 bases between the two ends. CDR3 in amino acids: CARSQGTNYGYTF. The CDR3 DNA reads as TGTGCCAGATCCCAGGGGACTAACTATGGCTACACCTTC.

CDR3 DNA sequence: TGTGCCAGCAGCGTCCAAAACCTACAGGGGGGGGACACCGGGGAGCTGTTTTTT. Translating it yields CASSVQNLQGGDTGELFF. This chain links TRBV9 with TRBJ2-2; TRBD1 might be the D (8 bases). The germline V gene has CDR1 SGDLS and CDR2 YYNGEE. This CDR3 has 18 residues. V lost 2 bases, J lost 3 bases, and 20 bases lay in between.

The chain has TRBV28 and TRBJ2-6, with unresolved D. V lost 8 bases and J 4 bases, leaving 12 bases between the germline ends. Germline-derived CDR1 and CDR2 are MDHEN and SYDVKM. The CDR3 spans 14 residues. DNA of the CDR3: TGTGCCAGCCGGTCGGTACGGGGGGCCAACGTCCTGACTTTC. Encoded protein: CASRSVRGANVLTF. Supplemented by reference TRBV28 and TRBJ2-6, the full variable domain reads DVKVTQSSRYLVKRTGEKVFLECVQDMDHENMFWYRQDPGLGLRLIYFSYDVKMKEKGDIPEGYSVSREKKERFSLILESASTNQTSMYLCASRSVRGANVLTFGAGSRLTVL.

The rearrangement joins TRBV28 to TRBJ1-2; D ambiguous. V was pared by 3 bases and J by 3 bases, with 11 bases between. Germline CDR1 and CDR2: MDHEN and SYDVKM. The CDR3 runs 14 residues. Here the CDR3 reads CASSFRGLDYGYTF. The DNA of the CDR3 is TGTGCCAGCAGTTTCCGCGGGCTCGACTATGGCTACACCTTC.

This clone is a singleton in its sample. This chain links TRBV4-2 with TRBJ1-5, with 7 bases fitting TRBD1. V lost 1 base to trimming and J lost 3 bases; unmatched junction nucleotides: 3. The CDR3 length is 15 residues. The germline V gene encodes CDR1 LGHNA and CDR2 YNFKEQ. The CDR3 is CASSQGTGYNQPQHF. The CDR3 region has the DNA TGTGCCAGCAGCCAAGGGACAGGTTACAATCAGCCCCAGCATTTT.

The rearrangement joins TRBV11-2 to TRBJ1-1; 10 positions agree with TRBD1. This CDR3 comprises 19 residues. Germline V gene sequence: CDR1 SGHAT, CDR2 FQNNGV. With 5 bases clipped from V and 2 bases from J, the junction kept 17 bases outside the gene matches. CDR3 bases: TGTGCCAGCAGCGGAAACTCGGGACAGGGGAAGAAGTTTAACACTGAAGCTTTCTTT. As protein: CASSGNSGQGKKFNTEAFF.

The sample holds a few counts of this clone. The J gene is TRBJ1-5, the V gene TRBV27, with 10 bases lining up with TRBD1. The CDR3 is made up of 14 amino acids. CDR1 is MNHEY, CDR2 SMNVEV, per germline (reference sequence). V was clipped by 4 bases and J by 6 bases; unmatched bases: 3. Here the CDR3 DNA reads TGTGCCAGCAGTTCGCGACAGGGGGCTCAGCCCCAGCATTTT. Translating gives CASSSRQGAQPQHF.

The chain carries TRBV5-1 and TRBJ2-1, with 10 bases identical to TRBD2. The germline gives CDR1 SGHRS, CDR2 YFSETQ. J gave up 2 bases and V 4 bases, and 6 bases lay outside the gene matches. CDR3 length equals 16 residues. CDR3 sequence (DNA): TGCGCCAGCAGCCCTCGACTAGCGGGCACCTACAATGAGCAGTTCTTC. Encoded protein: CASSPRLAGTYNEQFF.

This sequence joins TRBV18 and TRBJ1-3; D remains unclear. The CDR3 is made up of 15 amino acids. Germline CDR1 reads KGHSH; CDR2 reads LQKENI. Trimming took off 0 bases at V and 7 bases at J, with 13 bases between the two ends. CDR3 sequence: CASSPPFLTGNTIYF. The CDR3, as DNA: TGTGCCAGCTCACCACCCTTCCTAACCGGGAACACCATATATTTT.

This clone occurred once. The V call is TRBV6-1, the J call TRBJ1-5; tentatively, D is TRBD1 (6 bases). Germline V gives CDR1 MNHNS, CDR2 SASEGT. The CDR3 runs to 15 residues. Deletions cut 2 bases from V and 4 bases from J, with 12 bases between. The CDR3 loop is CASSEPNRVNQPQHF. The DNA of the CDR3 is TGTGCCAGCAGTGAACCTAACAGGGTTAATCAGCCCCAGCATTTT.

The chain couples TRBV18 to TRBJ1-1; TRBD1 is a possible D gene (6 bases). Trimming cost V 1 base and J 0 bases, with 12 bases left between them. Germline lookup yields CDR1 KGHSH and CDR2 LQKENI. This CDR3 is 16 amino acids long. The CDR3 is CASSPQGGTMNTEAFF. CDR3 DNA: TGTGCCAGCTCACCACAGGGGGGGACGATGAACACTGAAGCTTTCTTT. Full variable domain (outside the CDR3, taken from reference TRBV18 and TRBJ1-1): NAGVMQNPRHLVRRRGQEARLRCSPMKGHSHVYWYRQLPEEGLKFMVYLQKENIIDESGMPKERFSAEFPKEGPSILRIQQVVRGDSAAYFCASSPQGGTMNTEAFFGQGTRLTVV.

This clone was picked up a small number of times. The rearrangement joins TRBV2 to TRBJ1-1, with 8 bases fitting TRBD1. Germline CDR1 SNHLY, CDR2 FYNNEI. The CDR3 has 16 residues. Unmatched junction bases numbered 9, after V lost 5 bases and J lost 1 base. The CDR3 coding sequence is TGTGCCAGCAGTAGTAGGACAGGGCGACGGAACACTGAAGCTTTCTTT. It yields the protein CASSSRTGRRNTEAFF.

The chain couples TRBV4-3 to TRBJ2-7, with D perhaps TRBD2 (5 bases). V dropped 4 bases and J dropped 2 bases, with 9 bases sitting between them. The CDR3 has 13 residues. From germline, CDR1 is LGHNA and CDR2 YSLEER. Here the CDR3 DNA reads TGCGCCAGCAGCCTGCTGGGAGCCTACGAGCAGTACTTC. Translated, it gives CASSLLGAYEQYF.

CDR3 sequence reads: CASSQSRAGAEVEAFF. The CDR3 DNA reads as TGCGCCAGCAGCCAATCTCGTGCAGGGGCGGAGGTTGAAGCTTTCTTT. J is TRBJ1-1 and V is TRBV4-3; D may be TRBD1 (6 bases). V lost 2 bases, J lost 7 bases, and 20 bases lay in between. CDR1 is LGHNA, CDR2 YSLEER, per germline. This CDR3 is 16 amino acids long.

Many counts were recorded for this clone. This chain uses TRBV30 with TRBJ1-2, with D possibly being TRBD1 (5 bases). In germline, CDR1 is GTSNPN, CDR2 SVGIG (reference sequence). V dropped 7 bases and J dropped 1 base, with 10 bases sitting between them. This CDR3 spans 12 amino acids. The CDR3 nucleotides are TGTGCCTTCGGGGGGGTTAACTATGGCTACACCTTC. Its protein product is CAFGGVNYGYTF.

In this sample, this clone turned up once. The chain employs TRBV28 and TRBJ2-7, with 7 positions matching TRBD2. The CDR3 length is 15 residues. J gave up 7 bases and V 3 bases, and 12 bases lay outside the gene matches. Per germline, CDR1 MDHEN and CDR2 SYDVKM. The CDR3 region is CASSFAGTIYIEQYF. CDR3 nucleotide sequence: TGTGCCAGCAGTTTTGCCGGGACTATCTACATTGAGCAGTACTTC.

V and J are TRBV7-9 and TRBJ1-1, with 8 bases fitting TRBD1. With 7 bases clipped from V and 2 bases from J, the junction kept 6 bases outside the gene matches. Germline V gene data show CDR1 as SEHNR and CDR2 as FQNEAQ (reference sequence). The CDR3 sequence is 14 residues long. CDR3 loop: CASIPGGYNTEAFF. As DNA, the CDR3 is TGTGCCAGCATCCCAGGGGGCTATAACACTGAAGCTTTCTTT. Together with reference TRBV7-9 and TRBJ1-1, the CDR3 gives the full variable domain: DTGVSQNPRHKITKRGQNVTFRCDPISEHNRLYWYRQTLGQGPEFLTYFQNEAQLEKSRLLSDRFSAERPKGSFSTLEIQRTEQGDSAMYLCASIPGGYNTEAFFGQGTRLTVV.

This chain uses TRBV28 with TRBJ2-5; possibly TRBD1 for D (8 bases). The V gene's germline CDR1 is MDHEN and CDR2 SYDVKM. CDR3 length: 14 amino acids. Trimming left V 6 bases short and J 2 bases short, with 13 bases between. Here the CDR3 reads CASRQGGRQETQYF. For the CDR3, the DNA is TGTGCCAGCAGACAGGGGGGGCGTCAAGAGACCCAGTACTTC.

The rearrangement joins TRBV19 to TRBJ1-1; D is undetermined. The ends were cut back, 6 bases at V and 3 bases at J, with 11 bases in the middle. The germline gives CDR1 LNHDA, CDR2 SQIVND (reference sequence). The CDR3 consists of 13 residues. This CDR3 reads CASRNSPDTEAFF. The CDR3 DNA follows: TGTGCCAGTAGAAACAGCCCTGACACTGAAGCTTTCTTT.

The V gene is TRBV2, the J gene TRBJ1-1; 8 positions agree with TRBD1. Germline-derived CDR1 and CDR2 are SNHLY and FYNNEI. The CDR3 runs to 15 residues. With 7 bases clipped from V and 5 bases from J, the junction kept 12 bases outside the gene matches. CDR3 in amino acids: CASNGQGSKGTEAFF. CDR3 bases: TGTGCCAGCAACGGACAGGGTTCGAAGGGTACTGAAGCTTTCTTT.

This CDR3 reads CASSMGGLTSHLTNEKLFF. Written as DNA, the CDR3 is TGTGCCAGTAGTATGGGAGGGCTTACAAGCCACTTAACTAATGAAAAACTGTTTTTT. The chain recombines TRBV19 with TRBJ1-4; no reliable D call. This CDR3 is 19 amino acids long. With 3 bases removed from V and 1 base from J, the gap between germline ends came to 21 bases. CDR1 LNHDA and CDR2 SQIVND come from the germline V gene (reference sequence).

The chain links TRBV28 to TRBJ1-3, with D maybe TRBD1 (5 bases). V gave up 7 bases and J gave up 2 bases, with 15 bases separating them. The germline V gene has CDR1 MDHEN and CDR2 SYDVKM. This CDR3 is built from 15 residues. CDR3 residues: CASITQGVAGNTIYF. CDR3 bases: TGTGCCAGCATTACTCAGGGCGTGGCTGGAAACACCATATATTTT.

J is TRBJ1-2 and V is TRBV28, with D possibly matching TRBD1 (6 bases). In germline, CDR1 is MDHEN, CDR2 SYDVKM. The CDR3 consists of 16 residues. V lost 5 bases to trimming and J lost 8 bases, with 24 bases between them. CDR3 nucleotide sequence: TGTGCCAGCAGTCCCGGAGGGGGGGGTCATATTAGGGGCTACACCTTC. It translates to CASSPGGGGHIRGYTF.

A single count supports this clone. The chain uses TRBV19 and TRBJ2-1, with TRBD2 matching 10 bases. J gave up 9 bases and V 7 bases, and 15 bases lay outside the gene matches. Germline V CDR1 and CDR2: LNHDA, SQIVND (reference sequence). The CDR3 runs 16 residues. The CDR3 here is CASKREAGGRSGEQFF. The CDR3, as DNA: TGTGCCAGTAAGAGGGAAGCGGGAGGGCGGTCGGGTGAGCAGTTCTTC.

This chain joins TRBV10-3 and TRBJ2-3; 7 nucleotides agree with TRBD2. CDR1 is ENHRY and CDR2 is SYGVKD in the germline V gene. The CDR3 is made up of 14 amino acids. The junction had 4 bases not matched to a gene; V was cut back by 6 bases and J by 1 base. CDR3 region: CAISPRGGTDTQYF. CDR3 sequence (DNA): TGTGCCATCAGCCCCCGGGGGGGCACAGATACGCAGTATTTT.

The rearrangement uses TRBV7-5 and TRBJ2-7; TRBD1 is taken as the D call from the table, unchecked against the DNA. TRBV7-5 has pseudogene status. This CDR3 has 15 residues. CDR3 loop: CVRSLVEDRLHEQYF. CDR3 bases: TGTGTCAGAAGCTTAGTGGAGGACAGGCTTCACGAGCAGTACTTC.